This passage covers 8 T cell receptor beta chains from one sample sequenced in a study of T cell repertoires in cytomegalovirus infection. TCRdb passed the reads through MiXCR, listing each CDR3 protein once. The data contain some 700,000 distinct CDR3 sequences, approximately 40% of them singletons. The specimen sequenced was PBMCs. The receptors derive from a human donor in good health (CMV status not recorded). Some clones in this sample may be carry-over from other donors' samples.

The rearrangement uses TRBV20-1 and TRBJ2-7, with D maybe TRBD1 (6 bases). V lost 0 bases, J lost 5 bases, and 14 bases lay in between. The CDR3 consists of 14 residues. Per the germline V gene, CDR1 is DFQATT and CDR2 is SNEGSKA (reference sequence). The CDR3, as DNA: TGCAGTGCTAGAGACAGGGGTCCCGCTAACGAGCAGTACTTC. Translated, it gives CSARDRGPANEQYF.

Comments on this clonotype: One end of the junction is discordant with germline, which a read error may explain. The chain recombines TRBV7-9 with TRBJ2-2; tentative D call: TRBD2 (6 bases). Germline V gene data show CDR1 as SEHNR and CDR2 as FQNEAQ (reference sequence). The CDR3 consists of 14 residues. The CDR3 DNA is TGTGCAGTATTTATGACTTCTCTCGGCGGGGAGCTGCTTTTT. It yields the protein CAVFMTSLGGELLF.

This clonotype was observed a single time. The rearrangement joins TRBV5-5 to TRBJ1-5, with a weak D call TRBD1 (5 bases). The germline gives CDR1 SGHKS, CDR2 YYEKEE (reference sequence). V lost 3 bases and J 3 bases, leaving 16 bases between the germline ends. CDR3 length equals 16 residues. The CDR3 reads CASSSGVAGINQPQHF. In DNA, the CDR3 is TGTGCCAGCAGCTCTGGAGTGGCAGGGATCAATCAGCCCCAGCATTTT.

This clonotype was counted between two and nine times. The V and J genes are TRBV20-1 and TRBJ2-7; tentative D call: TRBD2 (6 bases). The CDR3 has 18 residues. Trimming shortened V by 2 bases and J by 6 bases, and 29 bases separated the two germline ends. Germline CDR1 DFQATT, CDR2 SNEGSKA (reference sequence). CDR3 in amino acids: CSARTQRTSLGGQAEQYF. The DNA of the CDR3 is TGCAGTGCTAGAACCCAAAGAACAAGCTTGGGAGGTCAAGCCGAGCAGTACTTC.

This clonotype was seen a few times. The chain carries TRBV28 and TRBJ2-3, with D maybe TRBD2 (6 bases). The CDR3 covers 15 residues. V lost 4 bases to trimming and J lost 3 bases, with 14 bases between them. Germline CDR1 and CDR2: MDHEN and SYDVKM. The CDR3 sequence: CASSSPRGVTDTQYF. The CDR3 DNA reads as TGTGCCAGCAGTTCCCCCCGCGGGGTAACAGATACGCAGTATTTT.

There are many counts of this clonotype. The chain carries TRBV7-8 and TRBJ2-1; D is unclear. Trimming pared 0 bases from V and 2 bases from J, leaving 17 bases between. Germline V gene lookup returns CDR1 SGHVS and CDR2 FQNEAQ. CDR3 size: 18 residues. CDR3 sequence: CASSLAYPWTGTYNEQFF. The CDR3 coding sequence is TGTGCCAGCAGCTTAGCTTACCCCTGGACCGGTACCTACAATGAGCAGTTCTTC.

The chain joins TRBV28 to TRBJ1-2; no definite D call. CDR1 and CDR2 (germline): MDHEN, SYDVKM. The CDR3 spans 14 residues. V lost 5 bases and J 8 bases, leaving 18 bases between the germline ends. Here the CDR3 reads CASSAIPGIAGYTF. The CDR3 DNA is TGTGCCAGCAGTGCAATCCCCGGGATTGCGGGCTACACCTTC.

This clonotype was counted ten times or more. CDR3 sequence: CASSHVSGAAEAFF. The CDR3 region has the DNA TGTGCCAGCAGCCACGTCTCGGGGGCCGCTGAAGCTTTCTTT. This chain links TRBV4-2 with TRBJ1-1, with D perhaps TRBD1 (6 bases). CDR1 is LGHNA, CDR2 YNFKEQ, per germline. The CDR3 is made up of 14 amino acids. The germline V and J ends were trimmed by 3 bases and 6 bases, with 14 bases remaining between them.